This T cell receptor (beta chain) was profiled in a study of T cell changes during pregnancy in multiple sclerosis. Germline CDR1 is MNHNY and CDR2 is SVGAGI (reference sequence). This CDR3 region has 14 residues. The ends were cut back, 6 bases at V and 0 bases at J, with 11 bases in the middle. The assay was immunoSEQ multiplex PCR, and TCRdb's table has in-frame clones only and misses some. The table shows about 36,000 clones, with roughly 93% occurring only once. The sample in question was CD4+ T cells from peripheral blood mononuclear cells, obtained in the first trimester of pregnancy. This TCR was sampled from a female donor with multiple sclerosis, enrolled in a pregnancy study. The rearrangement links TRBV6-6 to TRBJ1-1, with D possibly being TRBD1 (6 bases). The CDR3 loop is CASSAGAMNTEAFF. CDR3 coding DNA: TGTGCCAGCAGCGCAGGGGCTATGAACACTGAAGCTTTCTTT.